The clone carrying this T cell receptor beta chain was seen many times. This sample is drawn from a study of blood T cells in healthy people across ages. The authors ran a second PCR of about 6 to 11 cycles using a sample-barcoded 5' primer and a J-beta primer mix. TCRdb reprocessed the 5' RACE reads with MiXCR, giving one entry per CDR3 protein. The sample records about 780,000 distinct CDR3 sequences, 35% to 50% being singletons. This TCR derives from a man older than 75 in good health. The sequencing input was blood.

CDR3 sequence reads: CASSLSGRADGDTQYF. The CDR3 DNA reads as TGTGCCAGCAGCCTTAGCGGGAGGGCCGATGGAGATACGCAGTATTTT. The gene calls are TRBV7-2 and TRBJ2-3; 11 bases align to TRBD2. Trimming cost V 5 bases and J 5 bases; bases outside gene matches: 9. Per germline, CDR1 SGHTA and CDR2 FQGNSA. The CDR3 is 16 residues long.